The 13 T cell receptor beta chains below all came from one sample that was sequenced in a study of shared clonotypes between healthy human individuals. The method was immunoSEQ multiplex PCR; TCRdb's version includes in-frame clones alone and lacks a portion of them. The table has a few million clones, roughly nine tenths seen once. Sequenced material: naive CD4+ T cells sorted from blood. Subset here: CD45RA+ positively selected. Receptors were obtained from a man aged 18 to 30 in good health.

This clone was counted a single time. V usage is TRBV19 and J usage is TRBJ1-3; no clear D gene. V was trimmed by 4 bases and J by 1 base, leaving 11 bases between them. Germline-derived CDR1 and CDR2 are LNHDA and SQIVND (reference sequence). CDR3 size: 15 residues. This CDR3 is CASSKDGVSGNTIYF. The CDR3 nucleotides read TGTGCCAGTAGTAAAGACGGGGTATCTGGAAACACCATATATTTT.

The V call is TRBV19, the J call TRBJ2-1, with a possible D match to TRBD2 (6 bases). The CDR3 is made up of 15 amino acids. In germline, CDR1 is LNHDA, CDR2 SQIVND (reference sequence). V was cut by 0 bases and J by 2 bases, with 8 bases left in between. CDR3 region: CASSIDSGAYNEQFF. The CDR3 nucleotides are TGTGCCAGTAGTATAGATAGCGGAGCCTACAATGAGCAGTTCTTC.

The chain uses TRBV6-6 and TRBJ1-2, with no clear D. The CDR3 length is 11 residues. The ends were cut back, 8 bases at V and 11 bases at J, with 15 bases in the middle. The germline gives CDR1 MNHNY, CDR2 SVGAGI (reference sequence). DNA for the CDR3: TGTGCCAGCGAGTCGAAAGGGCCATACACCTTC. Translation gives CASESKGPYTF.

V and J are TRBV9 and TRBJ1-4; D not resolved. The CDR3 extends over 16 amino acids. In germline, CDR1 is SGDLS, CDR2 YYNGEE. V shed 0 bases and J shed 7 bases, with 16 bases lying between them. The CDR3 sequence is CASSVGFPDTGEKLFF. For the CDR3, the DNA is TGTGCCAGCAGCGTAGGGTTTCCCGATACGGGTGAAAAACTGTTTTTT.

V usage is TRBV14 and J usage is TRBJ1-1; D call uncertain. V lost 1 base to trimming and J lost 3 bases, with 18 bases between them. Germline CDR1 reads SGHDN; CDR2 reads FVKESK. This CDR3 spans 17 amino acids. CDR3 sequence reads: CASSQVKWPRRDTEAFF. CDR3 nucleotides: TGTGCCAGCAGCCAAGTTAAGTGGCCCAGAAGGGACACTGAAGCTTTCTTT. Based on the CDR3 plus reference TRBV14 and TRBJ1-1, the full variable domain is EAGVTQFPSHSVIEKGQTVTLRCDPISGHDNLYWYRRVMGKEIKFLLHFVKESKQDESGMPNNRFLAERTGGTYSTLKVQPAELEDSGVYFCASSQVKWPRRDTEAFFGQGTRLTVV.

This chain links TRBV2 with TRBJ1-1; D remains ambiguous. Germline CDR1 reads SNHLY; CDR2 reads FYNNEI. This CDR3 comprises 11 residues. V lost 5 bases to trimming and J lost 7 bases, with 8 bases between them. CDR3 nucleotides: TGTGCCAGCAGTACCCGACTTGAAGCTTTCTTT. Its protein product is CASSTRLEAFF. Variable domain in full (rest from reference TRBV2 and TRBJ1-1): EPEVTQTPSHQVTQMGQEVILRCVPISNHLYFYWYRQILGQKVEFLVSFYNNEISEKSEIFDDQFSVERPDGSNFTLKIRSTKLEDSAMYFCASSTRLEAFFGQGTRLTVV.

This chain connects TRBV9 to TRBJ2-7; D gene ambiguous. Trimming cost V 3 bases and J 2 bases, with 12 bases left between them. The germline V gene has CDR1 SGDLS and CDR2 YYNGEE. The CDR3 sequence is 14 residues long. This chain's CDR3 is CASSATFSPYEQYF. CDR3 in DNA: TGTGCCAGCAGCGCCACTTTCAGTCCCTACGAGCAGTACTTC.

This rearrangement joins TRBV5-4 to TRBJ1-3; D is ambiguous. Trimming cost V 2 bases and J 0 bases, with 18 bases left between them. CDR1 is SGHNT, CDR2 YYREEE, per germline (reference sequence). This CDR3 has 18 amino acids. This CDR3 reads CASSFRGSRFDSGNTIYF. CDR3 nucleotides: TGTGCCAGCAGCTTCAGAGGGTCCCGCTTTGACTCTGGAAACACCATATATTTT. Looking up the rest from reference TRBV5-4 and TRBJ1-3 gives the full variable domain: ETGVTQSPTHLIKTRGQQVTLRCSSQSGHNTVSWYQQALGQGPQFIFQYYREEENGRGNFPPRFSGLQFPNYSSELNVNALELDDSALYLCASSFRGSRFDSGNTIYFGEGSWLTVV.

The chain joins TRBV6-1 to TRBJ2-1; 9 nucleotides align to TRBD1. Germline V gene data show CDR1 as MNHNS and CDR2 as SASEGT. Trimming cost V 4 bases and J 7 bases; bases outside gene matches: 8. The CDR3 is 15 residues long. The CDR3 coding sequence is TGTGCCAGCAGTGGAACCGGGACAGGGTGGAATGAGCAGTTCTTC. Translation gives CASSGTGTGWNEQFF.

The V gene is TRBV21-1, the J gene TRBJ2-7. TRBV21-1 is classified as a pseudogene. The CDR3 extends over 14 amino acids. CDR3 coding DNA: TGTGCCAGCAGCAGGGGGTGCCGCTCCTACGAGCAGTACTTC. It specifies CASSRGCRSYEQYF.

V and J are TRBV9 and TRBJ2-5; weak D call: TRBD2 (5 bases). V lost 1 base and J 1 base, leaving 11 bases between the germline ends. The CDR3 is made up of 15 amino acids. Per germline, CDR1 SGDLS and CDR2 YYNGEE. The CDR3 here is CASSVSRGFQETQYF. CDR3 coding DNA: TGTGCCAGCAGCGTAAGCCGGGGTTTCCAAGAGACCCAGTACTTC.

Comments on this clone: Other DNA sequences within the sample encode an identical CDR3. Written as DNA, the CDR3 is TGCGCCAGCAGCCAAGAAGGGGCGGGTAGCAATCAGCCCCAGCATTTT. Translated, it gives CASSQEGAGSNQPQHF. V is TRBV4-1 and J is TRBJ1-5; a possible D gene is TRBD1 (5 bases). The CDR3 length is 16 residues. Deletions cut 0 bases from V and 0 bases from J, with 9 bases between. Germline V gene sequence: CDR1 MGHRA, CDR2 YSYEKL.

J is TRBJ2-5 and V is TRBV19; TRBD1 aligns across 8 bases. With 5 bases clipped from V and 5 bases from J, the junction kept 4 bases outside the gene matches. The CDR3 contains 13 residues. Germline V gene data show CDR1 as LNHDA and CDR2 as SQIVND (reference sequence). The CDR3 DNA sequence: TGTGCCAGTAGTCAGGGGGCCCAGGAGACCCAGTACTTC. This translates into CASSQGAQETQYF.